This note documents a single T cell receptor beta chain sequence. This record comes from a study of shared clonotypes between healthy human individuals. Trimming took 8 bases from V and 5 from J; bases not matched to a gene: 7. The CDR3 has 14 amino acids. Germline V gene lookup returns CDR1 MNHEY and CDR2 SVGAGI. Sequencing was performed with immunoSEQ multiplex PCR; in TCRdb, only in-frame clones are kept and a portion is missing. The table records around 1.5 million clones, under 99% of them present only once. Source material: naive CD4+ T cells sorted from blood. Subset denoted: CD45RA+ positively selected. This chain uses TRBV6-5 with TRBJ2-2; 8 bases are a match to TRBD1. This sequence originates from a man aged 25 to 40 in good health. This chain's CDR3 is CASGRTGSTGELFF. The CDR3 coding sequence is TGTGCCAGCGGTAGGACAGGGTCTACCGGGGAGCTGTTTTTT.